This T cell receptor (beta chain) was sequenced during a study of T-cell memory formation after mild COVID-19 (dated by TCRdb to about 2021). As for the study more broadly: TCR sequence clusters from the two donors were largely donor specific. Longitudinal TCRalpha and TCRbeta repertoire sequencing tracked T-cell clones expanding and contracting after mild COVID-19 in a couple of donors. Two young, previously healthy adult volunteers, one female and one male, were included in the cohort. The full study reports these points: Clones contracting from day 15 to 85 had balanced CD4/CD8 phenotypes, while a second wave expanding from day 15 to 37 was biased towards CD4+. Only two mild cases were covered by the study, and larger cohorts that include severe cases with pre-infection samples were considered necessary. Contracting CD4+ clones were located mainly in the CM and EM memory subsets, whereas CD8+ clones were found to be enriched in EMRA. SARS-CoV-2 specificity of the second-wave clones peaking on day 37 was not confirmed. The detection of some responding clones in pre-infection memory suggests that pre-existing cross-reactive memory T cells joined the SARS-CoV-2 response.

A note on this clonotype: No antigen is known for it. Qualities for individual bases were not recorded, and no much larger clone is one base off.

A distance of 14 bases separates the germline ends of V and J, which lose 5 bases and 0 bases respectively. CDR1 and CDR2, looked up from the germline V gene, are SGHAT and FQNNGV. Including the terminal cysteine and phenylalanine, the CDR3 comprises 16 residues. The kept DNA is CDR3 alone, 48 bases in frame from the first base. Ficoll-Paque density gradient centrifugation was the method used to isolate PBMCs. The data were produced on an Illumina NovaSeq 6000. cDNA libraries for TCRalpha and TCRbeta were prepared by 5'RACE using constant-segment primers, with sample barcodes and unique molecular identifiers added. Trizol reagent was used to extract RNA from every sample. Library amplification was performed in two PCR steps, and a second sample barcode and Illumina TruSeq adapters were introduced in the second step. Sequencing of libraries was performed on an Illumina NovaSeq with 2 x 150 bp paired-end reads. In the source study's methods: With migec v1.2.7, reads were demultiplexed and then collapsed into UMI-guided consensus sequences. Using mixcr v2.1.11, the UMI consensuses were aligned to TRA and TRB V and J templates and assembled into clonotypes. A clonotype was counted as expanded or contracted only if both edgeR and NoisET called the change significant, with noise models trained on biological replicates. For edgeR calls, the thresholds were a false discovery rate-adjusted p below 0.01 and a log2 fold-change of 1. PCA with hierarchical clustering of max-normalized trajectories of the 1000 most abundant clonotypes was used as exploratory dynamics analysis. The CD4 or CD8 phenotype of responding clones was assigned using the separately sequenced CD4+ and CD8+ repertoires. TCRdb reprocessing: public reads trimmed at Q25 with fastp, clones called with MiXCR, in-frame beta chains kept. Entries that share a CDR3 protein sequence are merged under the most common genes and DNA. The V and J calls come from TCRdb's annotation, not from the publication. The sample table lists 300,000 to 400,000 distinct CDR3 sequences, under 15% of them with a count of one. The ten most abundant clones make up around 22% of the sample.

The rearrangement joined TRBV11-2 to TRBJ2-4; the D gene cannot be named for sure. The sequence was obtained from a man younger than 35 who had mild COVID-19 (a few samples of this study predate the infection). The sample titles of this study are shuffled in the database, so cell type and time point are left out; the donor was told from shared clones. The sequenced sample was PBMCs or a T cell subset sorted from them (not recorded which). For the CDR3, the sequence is CASSHPRLGAKNIQYF. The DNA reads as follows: TGTGCCAGCAGCCACCCCCGGTTGGGAGCCAAAAACATTCAGTACTTC.